The rows below give T cell receptor beta chains drawn from one sample of a study of somatic mutations in cytotoxic T cells in rheumatoid arthritis. Produced via immunoSEQ multiplex PCR; TCRdb's table is partial and in-frame only. In the table there are 9,000 to 13,000 clones, less than 80% of which are singletons. Specimen: CD8+ T cells sorted from blood. These receptors all stem from an adult with rheumatoid arthritis. The CDR3 runs from the conserved cysteine through the conserved F or W. The D gene is left open where the match is weak. Expanded clones get a size class; other rows say once, few or many, or leave the size out.

v_gene,d_gene,abundance,j_gene,CDR3aa,CDR3nt
TRBV6-5,NA,NA,TRBJ1-6,CASSYAEGNSPLHF,TGTGCCAGCAGTTACGCGGAGGGGAATTCACCCCTCCACTTT
TRBV7-2,NA,NA,TRBJ2-7,CASSLAGGGPSSYEQYF,TGTGCCAGCAGCTTAGCTGGCGGGGGCCCAAGCTCCTACGAGCAGTACTTC
TRBV9,NA,NA,TRBJ2-2,CASTPSLIGSGELFF,TGTGCCAGCACTCCCTCCCTCATAGGGTCCGGGGAGCTGTTTTTT
TRBV6-4,NA,NA,TRBJ2-3,CASSSGSTDTQYF,TGTGCCAGCAGTAGCGGGAGCACAGATACGCAGTATTTT
TRBV4-3,NA,NA,TRBJ1-1,CASSFSTGDTEAFF,TGCGCCAGCAGCTTCTCAACCGGGGACACTGAAGCTTTCTTT
TRBV4-1,NA,NA,TRBJ1-6,CASSSIGRLNSPLHF,TGCGCCAGCAGTTCCATTGGACGGCTTAATTCACCCCTCCACTTT
TRBV25-1,NA,NA,TRBJ1-2,CASSEYAGLHGYTF,TGTGCCAGCAGTGAATATGCAGGGCTTCATGGCTACACCTTC
TRBV15,NA,NA,TRBJ1-5,CATSRDGVNQPQHF,TGTGCCACCAGCAGAGATGGGGTAAATCAGCCCCAGCATTTT
TRBV4-3,TRBD1,NA,TRBJ1-2,CASSHTGTGGYGYTF,TGCGCCAGCAGCCATACCGGGACAGGGGGCTATGGCTACACCTTC
TRBV4-3,NA,NA,TRBJ1-3,CASSDGGNTIYF,TGCGCCAGCAGTGATGGGGGAAACACCATATATTTT
TRBV19,NA,NA,TRBJ1-5,CASSIRWEDQPQHF,TGTGCCAGTAGTATCAGGTGGGAGGATCAGCCCCAGCATTTT
TRBV13,TRBD1,NA,TRBJ2-7,CASSLLQFGTGWAYEQYF,TGTGCCAGCAGCTTGTTACAATTCGGGACAGGGTGGGCCTACGAGCAGTACTTC
TRBV27,NA,NA,TRBJ2-3,CASSLVPGGTDTQYF,TGTGCCAGCAGTTTAGTTCCCGGCGGCACAGATACGCAGTATTTT
TRBV11-3,TRBD2,NA,TRBJ2-2,CASTLAGANTGELFF,TGTGCCAGCACCCTAGCGGGGGCGAACACCGGGGAGCTGTTTTTT
TRBV28,NA,NA,TRBJ1-2,CASSYGEGPVGYTF,TGTGCCAGCAGTTACGGTGAGGGACCGGTTGGCTACACCTTC
TRBV4-2,NA,NA,TRBJ1-1,CASSQQGAAFF,TGTGCCAGCAGCCAACAGGGTGCAGCTTTCTTT
TRBV5-1,NA,once,TRBJ2-5,CASSPGAAAQETQYF,TGCGCCAGCAGCCCGGGGGCGGCGGCCCAAGAGACCCAGTACTTC
TRBV27,NA,NA,TRBJ2-1,CASIFTSSPYNEQFF,TGTGCCAGCATCTTTACTAGTTCCCCCTACAATGAGCAGTTCTTC
TRBV29-1,NA,few,TRBJ2-2,CSAVSDSGELFF,TGCAGCGCTGTATCGGACAGCGGGGAGCTGTTTTTT
TRBV28,TRBD2,few,TRBJ2-5,CASSLTSGVGETQYF,TGTGCCAGCAGTCTCACTAGCGGGGTAGGTGAGACCCAGTACTTC
TRBV10-2,NA,once,TRBJ2-7,CASSGVSYEQYF,TGCGCCAGCAGTGGGGTCTCCTACGAGCAGTACTTC
TRBV7-3,TRBD2,NA,TRBJ2-7,CASSASGGLDEQYF,TGTGCCAGCAGCGCAAGCGGGGGGCTGGACGAGCAGTACTTC
TRBV28,NA,NA,TRBJ2-7,CASGSDPRF,TGTGCCAGCGGTTCGGACCCTCGCTTC
TRBV7-9,NA,NA,TRBJ1-1,CASSHPVRAMNTEAFF,TGTGCCAGCAGCCACCCCGTACGGGCCATGAACACTGAAGCTTTCTTT
TRBV21-1,NA,NA,TRBJ1-5,CASSSYSGVGQPQHF,TGTGCCAGCAGCTCCTACAGTGGGGTAGGACAGCCCCAGCATTTT
TRBV6-4,NA,NA,TRBJ2-2,CASSDSQYTGELFF,TGTGCCAGCAGTGACTCTCAGTACACCGGGGAGCTGTTTTTT
TRBV11-3,TRBD1,NA,TRBJ1-1,CASSPQDRDTEAFF,TGTGCCAGCAGCCCCCAGGACAGGGACACTGAAGCTTTCTTT
TRBV7-2,NA,NA,TRBJ1-1,CASSLDAGRLTEAFF,TGTGCCAGCAGCTTAGATGCGGGACGGTTGACTGAAGCTTTCTTT
TRBV9,NA,NA,TRBJ1-5,CASSVDQGSQPQHF,TGTGCCAGCAGCGTAGATCAGGGGAGTCAGCCCCAGCATTTT
TRBV5-1,TRBD1,NA,TRBJ1-1,CASSFGTGYMNTEAFF,TGCGCCAGCAGCTTCGGGACAGGGTATATGAACACTGAAGCTTTCTTT
TRBV28,TRBD1,NA,TRBJ1-6,CASSLDRDGSPLHF,TGTGCCAGCAGCCTCGACAGGGATGGTTCACCCCTCCACTTT
TRBV14,NA,NA,TRBJ2-7,CASSVHRDLSYEQYF,TGTGCCAGCAGCGTCCACCGGGACTTATCCTACGAGCAGTACTTC
TRBV10-3,NA,few,TRBJ1-5,CAISGKGEQPQHF,TGTGCCATCAGTGGAAAAGGGGAACAGCCCCAGCATTTT
TRBV6-5,NA,few,TRBJ2-7,CASSYAGGYEQYF,TGTGCCAGCAGTTACGCAGGCGGCTACGAGCAGTACTTC
TRBV9,NA,NA,TRBJ1-5,CASSVGGDGQPQHF,TGTGCCAGCAGCGTAGGGGGGGACGGTCAGCCCCAGCATTTT
TRBV11-3,TRBD1,NA,TRBJ2-6,CASSLVGTGGRGANVLTF,TGTGCCAGCAGCTTAGTTGGGACAGGGGGCCGGGGGGCCAACGTCCTGACTTTC
TRBV5-4,NA,NA,TRBJ1-1,CASSLSRRAEAFF,TGTGCCAGCAGCTTGTCCAGGAGGGCTGAAGCTTTCTTT
TRBV9,NA,once,TRBJ2-7,CASSARSDFLSSYEQYF,TGTGCCAGCAGCGCGAGGTCCGACTTCCTGAGCTCCTACGAGCAGTACTTC
TRBV7-9,TRBD2,NA,TRBJ2-1,CATPGVGGAYNEQFF,TGTGCCACCCCGGGGGTGGGAGGGGCCTACAATGAGCAGTTCTTC
TRBV28,TRBD2,once,TRBJ2-7,CASRIPGSGGDEQYF,TGTGCCAGCAGAATCCCTGGTAGCGGGGGAGACGAGCAGTACTTC
TRBV6-5,TRBD2,NA,TRBJ2-1,CASSYSERGVGEQFF,TGTGCCAGCAGTTACTCGGAGCGGGGGGTCGGGGAGCAGTTCTTC
TRBV19,TRBD2,NA,TRBJ2-7,CASSSGAGGGYEQYF,TGTGCCAGTAGTTCTGGAGCGGGAGGAGGCTACGAGCAGTACTTC
TRBV4-1,NA,NA,TRBJ1-2,CASSPLQGYGYTF,TGCGCCAGCAGCCCTTTACAGGGTTATGGCTACACCTTC
TRBV19,TRBD2,once,TRBJ2-7,CASSPWVAGGLREQYF,TGTGCCAGTAGTCCCTGGGTAGCGGGAGGTCTACGCGAGCAGTACTTC
TRBV19,NA,once,TRBJ1-1,CASSISPRRAEAFF,TGTGCCAGTAGTATCAGTCCCCGGAGGGCTGAAGCTTTCTTT